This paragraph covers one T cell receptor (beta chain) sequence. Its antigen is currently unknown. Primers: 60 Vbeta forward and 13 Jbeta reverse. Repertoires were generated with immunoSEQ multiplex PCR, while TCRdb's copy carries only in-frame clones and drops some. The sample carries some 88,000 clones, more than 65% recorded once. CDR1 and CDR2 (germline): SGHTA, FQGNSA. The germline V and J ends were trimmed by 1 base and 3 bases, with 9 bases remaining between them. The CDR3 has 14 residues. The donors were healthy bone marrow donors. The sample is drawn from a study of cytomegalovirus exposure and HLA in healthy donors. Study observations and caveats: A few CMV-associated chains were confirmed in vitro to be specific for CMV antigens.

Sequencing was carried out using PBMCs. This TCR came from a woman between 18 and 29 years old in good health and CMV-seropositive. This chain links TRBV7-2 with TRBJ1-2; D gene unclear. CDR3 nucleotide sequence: TGTGCCAGCAGCTTAGGGGCAGGCCACTATGGCTACACCTTC. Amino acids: CASSLGAGHYGYTF.